This TCR beta chain was recorded in a study of blood T cell repertoires in COVID-19. The CDR3 length is 15 residues. The germline CDR1 and CDR2 sequences are SEHNR and FQNEAQ (reference sequence). With 4 bases clipped from V and 3 bases from J, the junction kept 3 bases outside the gene matches. The assay was immunoSEQ multiplex PCR, and TCRdb's table has in-frame clones only and misses some. This table holds some 150,000 clones, approximately 86% found once. What was sequenced was peripheral blood. The clonotype comes from a woman aged 65 to 85 with acute or convalescent COVID-19. The chain couples TRBV7-9 to TRBJ2-1, with 10 bases lining up with TRBD1. As DNA, the CDR3 is TGTGCCAGCAGCTCGGGACAGGGGAACTACAATGAGCAGTTCTTC. Translating gives CASSSGQGNYNEQFF.